This TCR beta chain was retrieved from a study of blood T cell repertoires in COVID-19. Participants were placed into cohorts based on the clinical history they reported. Only in-frame clones appear in the TCRdb table, and some are missing; sequencing was by immunoSEQ multiplex PCR. The top ten clones hold 3.3% of a sample with 240,000 or so clones, 70% to 90% of them seen once. This CDR3 region has 13 residues. CDR1 MNHEY and CDR2 SVGAGI come from the germline V gene. Trimming left V 7 bases short and J 2 bases short, with 11 bases between. The sample was PBMCs or T cells enriched from blood (not recorded which). This sequence originates from a woman in her forties with acute COVID-19. The chain combines TRBV6-5 with TRBJ1-1; D unresolved. The CDR3: CASIKSRNTEAFF. The CDR3 nucleotides read TGTGCCAGCATCAAGAGTCGAAACACTGAAGCTTTCTTT.